This T cell receptor (beta chain) was profiled in a study of cytomegalovirus exposure and HLA in healthy donors. The PCR employed 60 Vbeta primers together with 13 Jbeta primers. In the authors' workflow: In a later analysis, approximately 73 million unique TCR beta chains included roughly 11 million shared by two or more donors. The method was immunoSEQ multiplex PCR; TCRdb's version includes in-frame clones alone and lacks a portion of them. D and trimming were read from the DNA, whereas the V and J calls and clone size are those reported in that table. The sample holds 150,000 to 200,000 clones, about 80% seen once. The CDR3 runs to 16 residues. Unmatched junction bases numbered 9, after V lost 4 bases and J lost 4 bases. The V gene's germline CDR1 is SGHRS and CDR2 YFSETQ. This clone was seen only a few times.

The specimen sequenced was PBMCs. The chain links TRBV5-1 to TRBJ2-7, with 12 bases identical to TRBD1. The receptor was isolated from a woman in her 30s in good health and CMV-seropositive. The CDR3 protein is CASSPTGTGGLYEQYF. DNA for the CDR3: TGCGCCAGCAGCCCTACCGGGACAGGGGGCTTATACGAGCAGTACTTC.